The sequence of this T cell receptor beta chain was determined in a study of cytomegalovirus exposure and HLA in healthy donors. Study-level background: An earlier analysis identified 100 million to 130 million unique TCR beta sequences in some 180 million T cells. Study-wide points: Trimming of TCR beta V- and J-genes showed a link, identified in a later analysis, to a missense DCLRE1C variant. Upon later analysis, HLA-associated TCR beta chains proved more clonally expanded than other, equally common chains.

As concerns this clone: Its antigen is not identified.

Germline CDR1 SEHNR, CDR2 FQNEAQ (reference sequence). With 5 bases clipped from V and 0 bases from J, the junction kept 6 bases outside the gene matches. The CDR3 runs 15 residues. The PCR made use of 60 Vbeta and 13 Jbeta primers. Here immunoSEQ multiplex PCR was the method, and the copy in TCRdb shows in-frame clones only, minus some. The sample holds more than 80,000 clones; more than 60% are singletons and the top ten take about 3.6%. The sequencing input was PBMCs. The V and J genes are TRBV7-9 and TRBJ2-5, with TRBD2 matching over 7 bases. The TCR was taken from a man aged 55 to 69 in good health and CMV-seronegative. CDR3: CASSRLGGYQETQYF. Written as DNA, the CDR3 is TGTGCCAGCAGCCGGTTGGGGGGGTACCAAGAGACCCAGTACTTC.